This note documents a single TCR beta chain sequence. This entry comes from a study of blood T cell repertoires in COVID-19. Across the whole study: PBMCs, B-cell-depleted T cells, or T cells provided the cDNA or gDNA that made up the material.

V gave up 8 bases and J gave up 4 bases, with 9 bases separating them. CDR3 size: 12 residues. Authors' methods: For nucleated cells, counts were estimated from reference gene primer amplification. Clones were sequenced by immunoSEQ multiplex PCR, and TCRdb holds only the in-frame ones, with some missing. V and J calls and clone size come straight from that table; D and trimming were deduced from the DNA. The sample lists under 300,000 clones; roughly 91% were seen once. Sequenced sample: peripheral blood. This TCR came from a man younger than 40 with COVID-19, enrolled during active disease. This chain joins TRBV12-3 or TRBV12-4 and TRBJ1-3, with D unresolved. The DNA for the CDR3 is TGTGCCAGCGGTACGGTCGGAAACACCATATATTTT. It is translated as CASGTVGNTIYF.